This T cell receptor beta chain is from a study of radiation and T cells in renal cell carcinoma. Method: immunoSEQ multiplex PCR; TCRdb's copy keeps in-frame clones and lacks some. The sample has some 120,000 clones; 88% are singletons. Specified time point: blood 2 weeks post-SBRT. Regarding treatment: 15 Gy SBRT to primary tumor, nephrectomy 4 weeks later. This CDR3 is 16 amino acids long. V was clipped by 2 bases and J by 4 bases; unmatched bases: 7. The germline gives CDR1 SGHVS, CDR2 FQNEAQ. The source of this sequence is a woman between 65 and 79 years old with renal cell carcinoma. The input for sequencing was blood, taken from a patient whose treatment included radiotherapy and nephrectomy. The chain has TRBV7-8 and TRBJ1-4; 7 bases line up with TRBD1. The chain's CDR3 is CASSLRNNRGNEKLFF. The CDR3, as DNA: TGTGCCAGCAGCTTAAGGAATAACAGGGGTAATGAAAAACTGTTTTTT.